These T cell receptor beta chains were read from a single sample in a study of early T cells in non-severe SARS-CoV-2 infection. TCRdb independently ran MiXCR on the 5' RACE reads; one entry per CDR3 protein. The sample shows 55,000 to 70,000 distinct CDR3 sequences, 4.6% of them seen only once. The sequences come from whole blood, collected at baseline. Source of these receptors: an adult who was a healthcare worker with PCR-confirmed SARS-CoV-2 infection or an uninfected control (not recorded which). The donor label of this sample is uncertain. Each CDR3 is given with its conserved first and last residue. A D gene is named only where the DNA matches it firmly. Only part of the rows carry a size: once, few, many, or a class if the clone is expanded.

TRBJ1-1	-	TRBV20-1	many	CSARDLSLGMNTEAFF	TGCAGTGCTAGAGATTTAAGTCTGGGAATGAACACTGAAGCTTTCTTT
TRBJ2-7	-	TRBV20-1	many	CSVRDLLSYEQYF	TGCAGTGTTCGGGACCTCCTCTCCTACGAGCAGTACTTC
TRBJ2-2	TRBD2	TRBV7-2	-	CASIQRLAGVAGELFF	TGTGCCAGCATCCAACGACTAGCGGGGGTAGCCGGGGAGCTGTTTTTT
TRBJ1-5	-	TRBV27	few	CASSLSVNQPQHF	TGTGCCAGCAGTTTAAGTGTAAATCAGCCCCAGCATTTT
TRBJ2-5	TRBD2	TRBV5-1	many	CASSLGSLAGETQYF	TGCGCCAGCAGCTTGGGCTCCCTAGCGGGGGAGACCCAGTACTTC
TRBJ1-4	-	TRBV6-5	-	CASGRGAPPNEKLFF	TGTGCCAGCGGCAGAGGCGCTCCGCCTAATGAAAAACTGTTTTTT
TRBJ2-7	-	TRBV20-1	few	CSARAVDSYEQYF	TGCAGTGCTAGAGCGGTAGATTCCTACGAGCAGTACTTC
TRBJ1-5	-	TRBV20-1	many	CSARSGWGQPQHF	TGCAGTGCTAGATCCGGATGGGGGCAGCCCCAGCATTTT
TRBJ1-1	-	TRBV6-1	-	CASVGTKREAFF	TGTGCCAGCGTGGGGACCAAAAGGGAAGCTTTCTTT
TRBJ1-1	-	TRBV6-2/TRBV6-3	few	CASTNGHANTEAFF	TGTGCCAGCACCAACGGGCACGCGAACACTGAAGCTTTCTTT
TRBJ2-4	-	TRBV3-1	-	CASSQWTWDAKNIQYF	TGTGCCAGCAGCCAGTGGACGTGGGATGCCAAAAACATTCAGTACTTC
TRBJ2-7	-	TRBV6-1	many	CASSESGQTYEQYF	TGTGCCAGCAGTGAATCGGGACAAACCTACGAGCAGTACTTC
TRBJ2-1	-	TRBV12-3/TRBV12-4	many	CASSESGAGDEQFF	TGTGCCAGCAGTGAAAGCGGGGCAGGGGATGAGCAGTTCTTC
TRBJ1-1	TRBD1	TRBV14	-	CASSPGDRGRRNTEAFF	TGTGCCAGCAGCCCCGGGGACAGGGGGAGAAGGAACACTGAAGCTTTCTTT
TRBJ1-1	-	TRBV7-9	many	CASSSIRGRNTEAFF	TGTGCCAGCAGTTCTATTCGGGGGCGGAACACTGAAGCTTTCTTT
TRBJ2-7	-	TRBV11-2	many	CASSARSNEQYF	TGTGCCAGCAGCGCACGTTCGAACGAGCAGTACTTC
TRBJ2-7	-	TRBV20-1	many	CSARDRSEGLPYEQYF	TGCAGTGCTAGGGATAGATCGGAAGGGCTACCCTACGAGCAGTACTTC
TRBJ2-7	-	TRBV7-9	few	CASSPEVPYEQYF	TGTGCCAGCAGTCCGGAGGTACCCTACGAGCAGTACTTC
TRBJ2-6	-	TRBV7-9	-	CASSLVGTSGANVLTF	TGTGCCAGCAGCTTAGTGGGAACCTCTGGGGCCAACGTCCTGACTTTC
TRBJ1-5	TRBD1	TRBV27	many	CASSLTGGQPQHF	TGTGCCAGCAGTCTCACAGGGGGACAGCCCCAGCATTTT
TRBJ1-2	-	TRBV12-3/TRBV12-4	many	CASSGQLNYGYTF	TGTGCCAGCAGTGGACAGTTGAACTATGGCTACACCTTC
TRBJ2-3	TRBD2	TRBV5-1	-	CASSSSSGKSTDTQYF	TGCGCCAGCAGCTCCTCTAGCGGGAAAAGCACAGATACGCAGTATTTT
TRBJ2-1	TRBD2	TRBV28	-	CASSSQRGVSYNEQFF	TGTGCCAGCAGTTCACAGCGGGGGGTCTCCTACAATGAGCAGTTCTTC
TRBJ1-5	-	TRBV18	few	CASSLWQADNQPQHF	TGTGCCAGCTCTTTGTGGCAGGCCGACAATCAGCCCCAGCATTTT
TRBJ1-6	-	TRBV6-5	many	CASSRTPGPILSPLHF	TGTGCCAGCAGCCGAACCCCGGGACCTATCTTATCACCCCTCCACTTT
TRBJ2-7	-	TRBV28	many	CASRDRFSYEQYF	TGTGCCAGCAGGGACAGATTCTCCTACGAGCAGTACTTC
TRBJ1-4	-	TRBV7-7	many	CASTPGVTGGEKLFF	TGTGCTAGCACCCCAGGCGTGACAGGAGGGGAAAAACTGTTTTTT
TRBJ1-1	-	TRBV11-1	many	CASSLDDGTGTEAFF	TGTGCCAGCAGCTTAGACGACGGGACGGGAACTGAAGCTTTCTTT
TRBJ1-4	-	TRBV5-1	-	CASSRGSSTNEKLFF	TGCGCCAGCAGCCGGGGGAGCTCTACGAATGAAAAACTGTTTTTT
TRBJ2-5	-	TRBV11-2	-	CASSLDHMETQYF	TGTGCCAGCAGCTTAGATCACATGGAGACCCAGTACTTC
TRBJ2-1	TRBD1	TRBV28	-	CASSPTDRGLINEQFF	TGTGCCAGCAGTCCAACGGACAGGGGGCTAATCAATGAGCAGTTCTTC
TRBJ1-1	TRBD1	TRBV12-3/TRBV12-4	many	CASSLRQGRTEAFF	TGTGCCAGCAGTCTTCGACAGGGTCGGACTGAAGCTTTCTTT
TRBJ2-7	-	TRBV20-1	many	CSARWGTFPYEQYF	TGCAGTGCTAGATGGGGGACATTTCCCTACGAGCAGTACTTC
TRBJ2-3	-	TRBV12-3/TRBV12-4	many	CASSPESTGFGTQYF	TGTGCCAGCAGCCCCGAAAGCACAGGGTTTGGTACGCAGTATTTT
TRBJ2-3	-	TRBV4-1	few	CASSQPGDTDTQYF	TGCGCCAGCAGCCAACCAGGGGACACAGATACGCAGTATTTT
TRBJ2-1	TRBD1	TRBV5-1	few	CASSPRDRGDNEQFF	TGCGCCAGCAGTCCACGGGACAGGGGAGACAATGAGCAGTTCTTC
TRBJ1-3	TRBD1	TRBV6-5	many	CASTRGTEGNTIYF	TGTGCCAGCACTAGAGGGACAGAGGGGAACACCATATATTTT
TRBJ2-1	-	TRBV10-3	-	CAISEGPHNEQFF	TGTGCCATCAGTGAGGGACCCCACAATGAGCAGTTCTTC
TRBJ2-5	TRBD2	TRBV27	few	CASSLSTSLETQYF	TGTGCCAGCAGTTTATCGACTAGCTTGGAGACCCAGTACTTC
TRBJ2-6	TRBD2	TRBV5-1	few	CASSSLLAGASGANVLTF	TGCGCCAGCAGCTCTTTACTAGCGGGGGCCTCTGGGGCCAACGTCCTGACTTTC